The clone carrying this T cell receptor (beta chain) was found a few times. Its matching antigen is unknown. This sample is drawn from a study of T cell repertoires in cytomegalovirus infection. At the level of the study: Based on public TCR beta signatures, there were indications of CMV infection and of a matching HLA type. Study-level results: The ex vivo response showed dominance by HLA-C-restricted CMV-specific TCR beta clonotypes.

MiXCR, run by TCRdb on the reads, gives a single entry per CDR3 protein. The sample includes around 800,000 distinct CDR3 sequences, about 33% of them seen just once. Germline CDR1 reads LNHDA; CDR2 reads SQIVND (reference sequence). Trimming removed 0 bases from V and 6 bases from J, with 9 bases in between. The length of the CDR3 is 14 residues. The sample was cultured CD8+ T cells from PBMCs, taken from culture after CMV antigen stimulation. The sequence derives from a human donor in good health (CMV status not recorded). Some clones in this sample may be carry-over from other donors' samples. This sequence joins TRBV19 and TRBJ1-5; tentatively, D is TRBD1 (6 bases). The CDR3 protein is CASSIDTGSQPQHF. CDR3 coding DNA: TGTGCCAGTAGTATAGATACAGGGTCTCAGCCCCAGCATTTT.